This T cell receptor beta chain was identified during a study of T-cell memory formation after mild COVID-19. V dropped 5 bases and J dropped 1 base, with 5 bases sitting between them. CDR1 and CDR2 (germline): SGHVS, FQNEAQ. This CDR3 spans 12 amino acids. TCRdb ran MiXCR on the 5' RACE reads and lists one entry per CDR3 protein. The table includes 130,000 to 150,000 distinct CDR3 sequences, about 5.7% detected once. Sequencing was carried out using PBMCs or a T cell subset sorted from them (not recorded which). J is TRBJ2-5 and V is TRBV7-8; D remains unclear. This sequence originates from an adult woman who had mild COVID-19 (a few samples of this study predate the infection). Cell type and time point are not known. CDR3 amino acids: CASSPIQETQYF. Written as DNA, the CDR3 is TGTGCCAGCAGCCCGATCCAAGAGACCCAGTACTTC.